Sequencing of this T cell receptor beta chain was carried out in a study of regulatory T cells in long-lasting Graves disease. Time point given: newly diagnosed GD, antithyroid drugs for less than 3 months. The TCR library was made from RNA extracted from PBMCs. Combining iRepertoire HTBI primers with Arm-PCR of CDR3 regions, the authors built TCR beta libraries. From the multiplex PCR reads, TCRdb called clonotypes with MiXCR, one entry per CDR3 protein. Altogether hundreds of thousands of distinct CDR3 sequences are present, roughly 15% being singletons, with the ten largest covering 15% to 20%. This same sample was also part of a study on T cells in Graves' hyperthyroidism and ophthalmopathy.

This clonotype was sampled from a woman in her 30s with Graves disease. Sequenced material: peripheral blood mononuclear cells (PBMCs), taken at new diagnosis, from a patient treated with antithyroid drugs.

The DNA for the CDR3 is TGTGCCAGCCGACGGAGGGCCAACCCCCCCTATGAGCAGTTCTTC. The encoded protein is CASRRRANPPYEQFF. The chain is built from TRBV3-1 and TRBJ2-1; perhaps TRBD2 as D (6 bases). Germline V gives CDR1 LGHDT, CDR2 YNNKEL (reference sequence). The ends were cut back, 8 bases at V and 8 bases at J, with 22 bases in the middle. CDR3 size: 15 residues.